A single T cell receptor (beta chain) is shown here with its context. The specificity of this receptor is unknown. The junction shows a germline mismatch at one end, possibly a read error. To demonstrate the VDJtools post-analysis software, TCR beta repertoires were profiled from the peripheral blood of roughly 14 young patients with multiple sclerosis. The multiple sclerosis patients were children and adolescents ranging in age from 6 to 15 years. The data are from a study of post-analysis software for immune sequencing data (dated by TCRdb to about 2015). For the wider study: Relapsing-remitting, secondary progressive and progressive-relapsing multiple sclerosis were recorded as disease courses, and subtype annotation was lacking for some patients. The patient repertoires were compared against about a dozen previously published healthy control repertoires obtained from donors aged 6 to 25 years. A subset of samples was prepared in parallel using single-end sample barcoding, then pooled and co-amplified after Illumina adapter ligation. Broad study findings and their caveats: Direct clustering with F measure revealed strong co-clustering of samples prepared in the same batch, which led to a batch-effect correction. Patients showed significantly higher frequencies than controls for about 5 TRBV segments, among them TRBV5-6, TRBV5-1 and TRBV20-1. The control group was slightly older than the multiple sclerosis patient group. Multiple sclerosis patients had significantly lower normalized Chao1 diversity than controls, a result that suggests substantial peripheral T-cell clonal expansion.

The germline V gene supplies CDR1 MNHEY and CDR2 SVGAGI. The CDR3 numbers 15 residues from cysteine through phenylalanine. This entry keeps only the CDR3 DNA: 45 bases, framed from base 1. Libraries came from PCR. Data came from an Illumina HiSeq 2500. To reduce PCR and sequencing biases, unique molecular identifiers were incorporated into the TCR beta cDNA libraries. Roughly 500,000 cDNA molecules were obtained for every 1 to 10 million input T cells, so each molecule roughly corresponded to one T cell. The patient libraries were prepared and sequenced with the same protocol used for the earlier healthy control dataset. Within a given batch, samples were prepared together, multiplexed and sequenced on the same HiSeq lane. As for the original processing: Raw barcoded reads were processed with MIGEC, and single-read molecular identifier groups were discarded before consensus assembly and CDR3 extraction. VDJtools was used for post-analysis of the clonotype tables, and diversity was normalized by down-sampling every dataset to the size of the smallest sample. In repertoire overlap clustering, CDR3 amino acid sequences, but not nucleotide sequences, were matched to correct batch-related cross-sample contamination. Through fastp at Q25 and MiXCR, TCRdb rebuilt clones from the public reads, retaining in-frame beta chains. Every CDR3 protein is listed once, alongside the most common genes and DNA of its rows. The V and J calls follow TCRdb's processing rather than the paper's. The sample table records 400,000 to 500,000 distinct CDR3 sequences; 35% to 45% of these occur just once. Of the sample, roughly 8.2% falls within the top ten clones.

Here the chain combines TRBV6-5 and TRBJ1-1; the D gene identity is not certain. Sequencing was performed on blood. This sequence originates from a girl aged 2 to 10 with multiple sclerosis. DNA sequence: TGTGCCAGCAGTTACTCCGGGAGGGTGAAGACTGAAGCTTTCTTT. It codes for CASSYSGRVKTEAFF.